Presented here are 20 T cell receptor beta chains from one specimen sequenced in a study of shared clonotypes between healthy human individuals. In the naive CD8 group, cells lacked CD45RO and were positively selected for CCR7, so terminally differentiated effector memory CD45RA+ cells were left out. Some clones are missing from TCRdb's copy, which holds only in-frame ones; the method was immunoSEQ multiplex PCR. The sample lists about 2.1 million clones; approximately 92% were seen once. Material for sequencing was naive CD8+ T cells from PBMCs. The receptors originated from a man aged 18-30 years in good health. Some clones in this sample may be carry-over from other donors' samples.

V is TRBV27 and J is TRBJ2-7, with D perhaps matching TRBD1 or TRBD2 (6 bases each). The CDR3 spans 15 residues. The V gene's germline CDR1 is MNHEY and CDR2 SMNVEV (reference sequence). V dropped 2 bases and J dropped 0 bases, with 11 bases sitting between them. CDR3 loop: CASSLTGAASYEQYF. The CDR3 bases are TGTGCCAGCAGTTTAACGGGGGCGGCCTCCTACGAGCAGTACTTC.

The genes are TRBV19 and TRBJ1-1; D ambiguous. This CDR3 has 17 residues. Per germline, CDR1 LNHDA and CDR2 SQIVND (reference sequence). Between the trimmed V and J ends, which lost 2 bases and 5 bases, there was a span of 21 bases. CDR3 region: CASSIPHYRQVWTEAFF. The CDR3 coding sequence is TGTGCCAGTAGTATACCCCACTATAGGCAGGTTTGGACTGAAGCTTTCTTT.

This clone was found once. The chain links TRBV7-8 to TRBJ1-5, with D possibly matching TRBD1 (6 bases). V was shortened by 2 bases and J by 2 bases, with 13 bases between the two germline ends. Looked up from germline, CDR1 is SGHVS and CDR2 is FQNEAQ. This CDR3 is built from 16 residues. CDR3 region: CASSLFRGKGNQPQHF. CDR3 nucleotide sequence: TGTGCCAGCAGCTTATTTAGGGGGAAAGGCAATCAGCCCCAGCATTTT.

This clone came up once. This chain joins TRBV7-9 and TRBJ2-2; D uncertain. V lost 2 bases to trimming and J lost 6 bases, with 13 bases between them. In germline, CDR1 is SEHNR, CDR2 FQNEAQ (reference sequence). The CDR3 has 15 amino acids. CDR3 DNA sequence: TGTGCCAGCAGCTTACGAGAGCAGGTCCCCGGGGAGCTGTTTTTT. Protein: CASSLREQVPGELFF.

This chain links TRBV27 with TRBJ1-5; D remains ambiguous. CDR3 size: 14 residues. Looked up from germline, CDR1 is MNHEY and CDR2 is SMNVEV (reference sequence). Trimming left V 0 bases short and J 8 bases short, with 11 bases between. CDR3 sequence: CASSLSSLVEPQHF. CDR3 sequence (DNA): TGTGCCAGCAGTTTATCGAGCCTCGTGGAGCCCCAGCATTTT.

A remark on this clone: The same CDR3 also results from other DNA sequences found in this sample. The CDR3 sequence is CASSLAGTGFYEQYF. As DNA, the CDR3 is TGCGCCAGCAGCTTGGCTGGGACAGGGTTCTACGAGCAGTACTTC. This chain joins TRBV5-1 and TRBJ2-7, with TRBD1 identical over 9 bases. Germline assignment: CDR1 SGHRS and CDR2 YFSETQ. Trimming removed 0 bases from V and 3 bases from J; junction bases left unmatched: 4. The CDR3 sequence is 15 residues long.

The chain combines TRBV5-4 with TRBJ1-2, with D maybe TRBD1 (5 bases). The CDR3 totals 13 residues. V was shortened by 0 bases and J by 8 bases, with 11 bases between the two germline ends. Germline V gene data show CDR1 as SGHNT and CDR2 as YYREEE (reference sequence). The CDR3 spells CASSLVGVEGYTF. The CDR3 DNA sequence: TGTGCCAGCAGCTTGGTGGGGGTTGAAGGCTACACCTTC.

V gene TRBV5-6 combines with J gene TRBJ2-7; D is ambiguous. Germline V gene data show CDR1 as SGHDT and CDR2 as YYEEEE. The CDR3 runs to 14 residues. Between the trimmed V and J ends, which lost 7 bases and 2 bases, there was a span of 16 bases. CDR3 protein: CASALGYKAYEQYF. The DNA of the CDR3 is TGTGCCAGCGCCCTTGGCTACAAAGCCTACGAGCAGTACTTC. The entire variable domain, with the rest obtained from reference TRBV5-6 and TRBJ2-7, is as follows: DAGVTQSPTHLIKTRGQQVTLRCSPKSGHDTVSWYQQALGQGPQFIFQYYEEEERQRGNFPDRFSGHQFPNYSSELNVNALLLGDSALYLCASALGYKAYEQYFGPGTRLTVT.

The chain combines TRBV29-1 with TRBJ2-1; TRBD2 aligns across 9 bases. The CDR3 consists of 14 residues. V shed 3 bases, J shed 8 bases, and the junction held 8 bases outside the gene matches. CDR1 and CDR2 from the germline V gene are SQVTM and ANQGSEA. As DNA, the CDR3 is TGCAGCGTTGAGATAGCGGGAGTCTTGGATGAGCAGTTCTTC. This translates into CSVEIAGVLDEQFF.

In this sample, this clone turned up a few times. This chain uses TRBV4-2 with TRBJ2-7; 14 bases agree with TRBD2. Germline-derived CDR1 and CDR2 are LGHNA and YNFKEQ. V was clipped by 4 bases and J by 2 bases; unmatched bases: 7. CDR3 length: 17 amino acids. The CDR3 sequence is CASSRGLAGARTYEQYF. In nucleotides, the CDR3 is TGTGCCAGCAGCCGGGGACTAGCGGGAGCTCGTACCTACGAGCAGTACTTC.

This clone came up once. This chain uses TRBV7-2 with TRBJ1-5; D gene uncertain. V shed 4 bases and J shed 1 base, with 14 bases lying between them. The CDR3 runs 16 residues. Germline-derived CDR1 and CDR2 are SGHTA and FQGNSA. The CDR3 is CASSSPISDSNQPQHF. The CDR3 DNA reads as TGTGCCAGCAGCTCACCAATATCGGACAGCAATCAGCCCCAGCATTTT.

The rearrangement uses TRBV29-1 and TRBJ2-1, with TRBD1 matching 7 bases. Per the germline V gene, CDR1 is SQVTM and CDR2 is ANQGSEA. The CDR3 is made up of 15 amino acids. V trimming: 5 bases; J trimming: 1 base; junction bases outside the gene matches: 8. The CDR3 loop is CSVRRRDSSYNEQFF. CDR3 bases: TGCAGCGTTAGAAGACGGGACAGTTCCTACAATGAGCAGTTCTTC.

This chain uses TRBV2 with TRBJ2-1, with D unclear. Trimming pared 2 bases from V and 2 bases from J, leaving 10 bases between. This CDR3 has 15 residues. Per the germline V gene, CDR1 is SNHLY and CDR2 is FYNNEI. The CDR3 nucleotides read TGTGCCAGCAGTGAAATTGGACGGGCCTACAATGAGCAGTTCTTC. Protein sequence: CASSEIGRAYNEQFF.

A remark on this clone: At the DNA level, this CDR3 is encoded by other sequences in the same sample as well. The V call is TRBV7-8, the J call TRBJ2-5; D gene uncertain. V was pared by 1 base and J by 1 base, with 4 bases between. Germline V gene sequence: CDR1 SGHVS, CDR2 FQNEAQ. CDR3 length: 13 residues. In nucleotides, the CDR3 is TGTGCCAGCAGCTTAGGGGGCCAAGAGACCCAGTACTTC. It specifies CASSLGGQETQYF.

The V and J genes are TRBV21-1 and TRBJ1-1. TRBV21-1 is marked as a pseudogene. The CDR3 contains 15 residues. The CDR3 region has the DNA TGTGCCAGCACCTCTTCGGGCATCGGGTTCACTGAAGCTTTCTTT. This sequence encodes CASTSSGIGFTEAFF.

V gene TRBV9 combines with J gene TRBJ2-2; 12 nucleotides align to TRBD2. Germline trimming cut 4 bases from V and 4 bases from J; bases unmatched to any gene: 5. The CDR3 extends over 16 amino acids. CDR1 and CDR2 (germline): SGDLS, YYNGEE. The CDR3 sequence is CASSQKLAGGTGELFF. As DNA, the CDR3 is TGTGCCAGCAGCCAGAAACTAGCGGGAGGCACCGGGGAGCTGTTTTTT.

The genes are TRBV27 and TRBJ1-5; TRBD1 is a possible D gene (6 bases). The V end lost 9 bases, the J end lost 4 bases, and 13 bases lay between the germline ends. CDR3 length: 13 residues. Per the germline V gene, CDR1 is MNHEY and CDR2 is SMNVEV (reference sequence). In DNA form, the CDR3 reads TGTGCCAGTCAAGAGGGGGAGAATCAGCCCCAGCATTTT. The encoded protein is CASQEGENQPQHF.

The rearrangement uses TRBV7-9 and TRBJ2-1; D may be TRBD1 or TRBD2 (6 bases each). Germline CDR1 SEHNR, CDR2 FQNEAQ (reference sequence). V lost 5 bases and J 8 bases, leaving 25 bases between the germline ends. The CDR3 runs to 17 residues. CDR3 in DNA: TGTGCCAGCAGCCCCCAGACCCGCGGGACACCCCTAGATGAGCAGTTCTTC. It specifies CASSPQTRGTPLDEQFF.

This sequence joins TRBV29-1 and TRBJ2-1; the D is unclear. CDR3 length: 15 residues. V lost 3 bases, J lost 0 bases, and 12 bases lay in between. Germline CDR1 SQVTM, CDR2 ANQGSEA. The CDR3 sequence is CSVDLGGSSYNEQFF. Here the CDR3 DNA reads TGCAGCGTTGATCTAGGTGGTAGCTCCTACAATGAGCAGTTCTTC.

The rearrangement joins TRBV9 to TRBJ1-2, with TRBD1 as a possible D gene (6 bases). The CDR3 consists of 20 residues. The germline CDR1 and CDR2 sequences are SGDLS and YYNGEE. Trimming stripped 3 bases from V and 0 bases from J, with 27 bases between. In nucleotides, the CDR3 is TGTGCCAGCAGCGGAGAACAGGACAGAGGGATCAAGGCGGCTAACTATGGCTACACCTTC. Its translation: CASSGEQDRGIKAANYGYTF.